These T cell receptor beta chains were read from a single sample in a study of blood T cell repertoires in COVID-19. Profiling relied on immunoSEQ multiplex PCR, and the TCRdb table lists in-frame clones only, not all of them. The sample contains approximately 160,000 clones, 90% of which appear only once. The sequencing input was peripheral blood. These receptors were collected from a man in his forties or fifties with acute or convalescent COVID-19. Both conserved end residues are part of each CDR3. D genes are given only for firm matches. Clone sizes are given selectively: once, few, many, or a class where the clone is expanded.

clone_size cdr3_length j_call v_call d_call cdr3_nt cdr3_aa
- 15 TRBJ2-3 TRBV3-1/TRBV3-2 TRBD1 TGTGCCAGCAGCCGAGATACGACAGGGACAGATACGCAGTATTTT CASSRDTTGTDTQYF
- 15 TRBJ2-7 TRBV7-2 TRBD1 TGTGCCAGCAGCTTACCGGGACAGGGGGTCTACGAGCAGTACTTC CASSLPGQGVYEQYF
- 15 TRBJ2-7 TRBV4-2 TRBD2 TGTGCCAGCAGCCAAAGCGGGACCTCTTTCTACGAGCAGTACTTC CASSQSGTSFYEQYF
- 16 TRBJ2-1 TRBV9 - TGTGCCAGCAGCGTAGGCGACTATCATTCCTACAATGAGCAGTTCTTC CASSVGDYHSYNEQFF
- 18 TRBJ2-2 TRBV11-2 TRBD2 TGTGCCAGCAGCTACGGGACTAGCGGGAGGGCCGTCACCGGGGAGCTGTTTTTT CASSYGTSGRAVTGELFF
- 14 TRBJ2-1 TRBV18 TRBD1 TGTGCCAGCTCACCCCTCGGACAGGGTAATGAGCAGTTCTTC CASSPLGQGNEQFF
- 15 TRBJ1-6 TRBV7-2 - TGTGCCAGCACCCTACTCGGACAGCGGAATTCACCCCTCCACTTT CASTLLGQRNSPLHF
- 17 TRBJ1-5 TRBV4-3 - TGCGCCAGCAGCCAAGCTCTTATCGACAGAAAAAATCAGCCCCAGCATTTT CASSQALIDRKNQPQHF
- 17 TRBJ2-3 TRBV4-1 TRBD2 TGCGCCAGCAGCCAAGAGACTAGCGGGAGAGGCGCAGATACGCAGTATTTT CASSQETSGRGADTQYF
- 14 TRBJ2-5 TRBV18 - TGTGCCAGCTCACCGGTCAACAACCAAGAGACCCAGTACTTC CASSPVNNQETQYF
- 14 TRBJ2-3 TRBV9 - TGTGCCAGCAGCGTAGCTTTAGGGCGGGAAATGCAGTATTTT CASSVALGREMQYF
once 13 TRBJ1-2 TRBV7-2 - TGTGCCAGCACCTCCTCCCCGGGCTATGGCTACACCTTC CASTSSPGYGYTF
- 14 TRBJ2-3 TRBV29-1 TRBD2 TGCAGCGCAACGGGACTAGCGGACACAGATACGCAGTATTTT CSATGLADTDTQYF
once 15 TRBJ1-4 TRBV10-3 TRBD1 TGTGCCATCAGTGGATCCGGGACAGCCTCTGAAAAACTGTTTTTT CAISGSGTASEKLFF
once 18 TRBJ2-5 TRBV27 TRBD2 TGTGCCAGCAGCCGATATCCACGGACTAGCGGGGCACCGGGGACCCAGTACTTC CASSRYPRTSGAPGTQYF
- 15 TRBJ2-5 TRBV18 - TGTGCCAGCTCACCCTATAGCGGCCCCCAAGAGACCCAGTACTTC CASSPYSGPQETQYF
- 13 TRBJ1-2 TRBV28 - TGTGCCAGCAGTTTTGGGCAGTTATATGGCTACACCTTC CASSFGQLYGYTF
once 15 TRBJ2-1 TRBV7-8 - TGTGCCAGCAGCCCCCTTCGCGGGGCTGACAATGAGCAGTTCTTC CASSPLRGADNEQFF
- 15 TRBJ1-4 TRBV5-5 - TGTGCCAGCAGCTGGGGCGCGGAGCAGGGTGAAAAACTGTTTTTT CASSWGAEQGEKLFF